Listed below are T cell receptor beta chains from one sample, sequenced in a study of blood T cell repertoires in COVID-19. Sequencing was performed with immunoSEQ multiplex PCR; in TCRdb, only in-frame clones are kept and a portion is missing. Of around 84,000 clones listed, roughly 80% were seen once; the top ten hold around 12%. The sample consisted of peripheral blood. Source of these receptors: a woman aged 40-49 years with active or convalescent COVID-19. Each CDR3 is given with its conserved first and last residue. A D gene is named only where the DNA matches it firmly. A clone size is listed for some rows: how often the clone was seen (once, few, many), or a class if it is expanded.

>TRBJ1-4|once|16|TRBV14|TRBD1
CASSQRGQGIGEKLFF
TGTGCCAGCAGCCAAAGGGGACAGGGGATAGGTGAAAAACTGTTTTTT
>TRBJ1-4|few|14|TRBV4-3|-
CASSQQGPNEKLFF
TGCGCCAGCAGCCAACAGGGTCCTAATGAAAAACTGTTTTTT
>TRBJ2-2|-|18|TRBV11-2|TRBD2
CASSLTSGGKGNTGELFF
TGTGCCAGCAGCTTAACTAGCGGGGGGAAAGGGAACACCGGGGAGCTGTTTTTT
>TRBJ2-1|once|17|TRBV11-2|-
CASSLTPGEGSYNEQFF
TGTGCCAGCAGCTTAACCCCAGGGGAGGGGTCCTACAATGAGCAGTTCTTC
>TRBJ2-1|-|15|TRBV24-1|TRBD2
CATSRTSGSIGEQFF
TGTGCCACCAGTAGAACTAGCGGGAGCATAGGTGAGCAGTTCTTC
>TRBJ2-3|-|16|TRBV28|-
CASSPLGGYGTDTQYF
TGTGCCAGCAGTCCCCTAGGCGGATACGGCACAGATACGCAGTATTTT
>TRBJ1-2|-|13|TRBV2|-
CASSEGSYYGYTF
TGTGCCAGCAGTGAAGGGAGCTACTATGGCTACACCTTC
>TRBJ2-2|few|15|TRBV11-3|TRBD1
CASSSPGQGPGELFF
TGTGCCAGCAGCTCTCCGGGACAGGGTCCCGGGGAGCTGTTTTTT
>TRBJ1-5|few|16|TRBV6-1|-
CASSKDQGSPYQPQHF
TGTGCCAGCAGTAAAGACCAGGGGTCCCCTTATCAGCCCCAGCATTTT
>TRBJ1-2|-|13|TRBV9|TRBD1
CASSATGDYGYTF
TGTGCCAGCAGCGCAACAGGGGACTATGGCTACACCTTC
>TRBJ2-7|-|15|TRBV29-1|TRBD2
CSVESLAGGRYEQYF
TGCAGCGTTGAGTCACTAGCGGGGGGACGCTACGAGCAGTACTTC
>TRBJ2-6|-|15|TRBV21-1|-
CASSLKLFGANVLTF
TGTGCCAGCAGCCTTAAATTGTTTGGGGCCAACGTCCTGACTTTC
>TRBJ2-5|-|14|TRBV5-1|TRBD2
CASRTTSSQETQYF
TGCGCCAGCAGAACGACTAGCAGTCAAGAGACCCAGTACTTC
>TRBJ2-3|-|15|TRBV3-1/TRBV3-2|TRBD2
CASSKTGLGLDTQYF
TGTGCCAGCAGCAAGACGGGACTAGGCTTGGATACGCAGTATTTT
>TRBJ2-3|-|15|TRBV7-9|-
CASSPQGGEVDTQYF
TGTGCCAGCAGCCCGCAGGGGGGAGAAGTAGATACGCAGTATTTT
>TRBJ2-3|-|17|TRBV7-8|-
CASSLASSGGYADTQYF
TGTGCCAGCAGCCTCGCATCATCTGGGGGCTATGCAGATACGCAGTATTTT
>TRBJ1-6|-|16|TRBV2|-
CASSGGGAAYNSPLHF
TGTGCCAGCAGTGGGGGAGGGGCCGCCTATAATTCACCCCTCCACTTT
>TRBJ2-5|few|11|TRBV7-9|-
CASSLAETQYF
TGTGCCAGCAGCTTGGCAGAGACCCAGTACTTC
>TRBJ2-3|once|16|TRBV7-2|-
CASSSQAASFTDTQYF
TGTGCCAGCTCATCCCAGGCGGCTAGCTTCACAGATACGCAGTATTTT
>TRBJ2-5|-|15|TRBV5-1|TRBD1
CASSLARGAGGTQYF
TGCGCCAGCAGCTTGGCTAGGGGAGCAGGGGGGACCCAGTACTTC
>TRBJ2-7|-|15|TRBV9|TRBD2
CASSALAGGSYEQYF
TGTGCCAGCAGCGCCCTAGCGGGGGGGTCCTACGAGCAGTACTTC
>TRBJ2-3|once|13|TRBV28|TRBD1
CASTGQGADTQYF
TGCGCCTCTACCGGACAGGGCGCAGATACGCAGTATTTT
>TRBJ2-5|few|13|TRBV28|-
CASSLREEETQYF
TGTGCCAGCAGCCTCAGGGAGGAAGAGACCCAGTACTTC
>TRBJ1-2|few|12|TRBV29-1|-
CSVEVGGHGYTF
TGCAGCGTTGAAGTCGGGGGTCATGGCTACACCTTC
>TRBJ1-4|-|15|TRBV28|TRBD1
CATRPDREVKEKLFF
TGTGCCACCAGGCCCGACAGGGAGGTCAAGGAAAAACTGTTTTTT
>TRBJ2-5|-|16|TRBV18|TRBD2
CASSPPAGGRQETQYF
TGTGCCAGCTCACCACCGGCGGGGGGCCGCCAAGAGACCCAGTACTTC
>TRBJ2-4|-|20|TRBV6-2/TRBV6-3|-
CASSYSIGTAGGLAKNIQYF
TGTGCCAGCAGTTACTCGATTGGGACAGCCGGGGGTCTGGCCAAAAACATTCAGTACTTC
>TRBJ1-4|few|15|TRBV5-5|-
CASTEPSRPNEKLFF
TGTGCCAGCACCGAACCTAGCCGCCCGAATGAAAAACTGTTTTTT
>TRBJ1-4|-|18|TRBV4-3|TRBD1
CASSQSRPISGGNEKLFF
TGCGCCAGCAGCCAATCTCGCCCGATCTCAGGGGGTAATGAAAAACTGTTTTTT
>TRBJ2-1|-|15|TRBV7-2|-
CASSPSSVMNNEQFF
TGTGCCAGCAGCCCATCTAGCGTGATGAACAATGAGCAGTTCTTC
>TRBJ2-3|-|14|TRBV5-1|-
CASSPPGGTDTQYF
TGCGCCAGCAGCCCGCCGGGGGGCACAGATACGCAGTATTTT
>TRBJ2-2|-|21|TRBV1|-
CTSSRRAGAGTASPNTGELFF
TGCACCAGCAGCCGCCGGGCCGGAGCCGGGACAGCTAGCCCGAACACCGGGGAGCTGTTTTTT
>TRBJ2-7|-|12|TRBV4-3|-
CASSQDGSVQYF
TGCGCCAGCAGCCAAGATGGGAGTGTGCAGTACTTC
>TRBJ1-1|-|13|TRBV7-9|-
CASSPTKNTEAFF
TGTGCCAGCAGCCCTACCAAGAACACTGAAGCTTTCTTT
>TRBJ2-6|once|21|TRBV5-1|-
CASSPRGLIIATNSGANVLTF
TGCGCCAGCAGCCCCAGAGGACTTATCATCGCAACCAACTCTGGGGCCAACGTCCTGACTTTC
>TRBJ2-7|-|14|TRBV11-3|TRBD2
CASSKRGGAYEQYF
TGTGCCAGCTCGAAGCGGGGAGGGGCCTACGAGCAGTACTTC
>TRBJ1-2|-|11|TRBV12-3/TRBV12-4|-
CASSNPGSYTF
TGTGCCAGCAGTAACCCAGGGTCCTACACCTTC
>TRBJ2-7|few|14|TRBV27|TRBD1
CASADRGEVDEQYF
TGTGCCAGCGCGGACAGGGGGGAGGTGGACGAGCAGTACTTC
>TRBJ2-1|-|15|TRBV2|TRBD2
CASSGLAGVDNEQFF
TGTGCCAGCAGTGGGCTAGCGGGAGTGGACAATGAGCAGTTCTTC
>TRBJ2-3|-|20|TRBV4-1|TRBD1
CASSQDGQGVGGTGPDTQYF
TGCGCCAGCAGCCAAGACGGACAGGGTGTGGGGGGTACCGGGCCAGATACGCAGTATTTT
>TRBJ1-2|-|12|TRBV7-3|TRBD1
CASSEGGLGYTF
TGTGCCAGCAGCGAAGGGGGCCTTGGCTACACCTTC
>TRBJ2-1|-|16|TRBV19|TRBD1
CASSSGQDSSYNEQFF
TGTGCCAGTAGTTCAGGACAGGATTCTTCCTACAATGAGCAGTTCTTC
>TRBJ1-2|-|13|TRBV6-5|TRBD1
CASSTGQGYGYTF
TGTGCCAGCAGCACCGGACAGGGCTATGGCTACACCTTC
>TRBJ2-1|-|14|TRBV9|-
CASRSGHFPNEQFF
TGTGCCTCACGAAGCGGGCATTTTCCCAATGAGCAGTTCTTC
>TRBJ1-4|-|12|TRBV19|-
CASTRDQGKLFF
TGTGCCAGTACCCGCGACCAGGGAAAACTGTTTTTT
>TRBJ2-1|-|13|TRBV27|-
CASSFERAGEQFF
TGTGCCAGCAGTTTTGAGCGGGCGGGTGAGCAGTTCTTC